Given below is one T cell receptor (beta chain) in context. The antigen it binds to is not known. One base away there is no much larger clone; base qualities are not given. This sample is part of a study of blood T cell repertoires in COVID-19 (dated by TCRdb to the early 2020s). Context from the whole study: The collaborator samples originated in the United States, Italy and Spain and spanned the acute and convalescent phases of COVID-19. Where available, HLA class I and class II types were obtained from metadata supplied by the sample provider rather than from assay-based typing. The material from the prospective study consisted of cDNA or gDNA derived from T cells, B-cell-depleted T cells, or PBMCs. Nearly every sample came with metadata listing a de-identified subject ID, COVID-19 status, age in years and sex. The samples were drawn from the first 160 participants of the ongoing ImmuneRACE study and from over a thousand subjects provided by 6 global collaborators. The repertoires were released in a freely available public database meant as a resource for research on the immune response to SARS-CoV-2. The dataset comprised deeply sampled blood TCRbeta repertoires from subjects exposed to, actively infected with, or recovered from COVID-19.

Paper-wide results and their limitations: The quantity of clinical and demographic metadata differed by source and by participant and was supplied without curation.

V drops 6 bases and J drops 6 bases, leaving 12 bases in between. The CDR3 sequence holds 13 residues, the cysteine and phenylalanine included. Only the CDR3 DNA stays, 39 bases, in frame from base 1. The germline V gene (reference sequence) sets CDR1 to MNHEY and CDR2 to SMNVEV. One collaborating source in Seattle enrolled patients during active infection and followed them longitudinally through the course of disease. Collaborating institutions collected whole blood in K2EDTA tubes following their own protocols. For TCRbeta analysis, collaborators shipped samples as frozen whole blood, isolated PBMCs, or DNA extracted from either of those sample types. The immunoSEQ Assay, a bias-controlled multiplex PCR, was used to amplify TCRbeta CDR3 regions from genomic DNA. The authors' pipeline ran thus. The number of nucleated cells in each sample was estimated from the amplification of reference gene primers within the assay. To quantify the absolute abundance of each unique TCRbeta CDR3 rearrangement, sequence reads were collapsed and filtered. For each sample, productive Simpson clonality was calculated as the square root of Simpson's diversity index across productive rearrangements. TCRdb stores this immuneACCESS table with in-frame sequences only. Part of the clones is absent; in the studies checked, under half of the shortfall reflects unresolved V genes, and no reason is known for the rest. V, J and clone size were drawn from that table, and D and trimming were deduced from the DNA. For this sample there are around 200,000 clones; roughly 88% appear just once. The top ten clones comprise around 6.3% of the sample.

The receptor comes from a woman between 35 and 50 years old with COVID-19, enrolled during active disease. The chain is assembled from TRBV27 and TRBJ1-5; TRBD1 is a possible D gene, resting on 5 matching bases. The sequencing sample was made of peripheral blood. Here is the DNA: TGTGCCAGCAGCGCCCGGGGGACTCAGCCCCAGCATTTT. Its amino acids are CASSARGTQPQHF.